A single sample is the source of the 9 T cell receptor beta chains below, sequenced in a study of CD8 T cells in Susac syndrome. RNA, at roughly 0.5 to 1 ug, was reverse transcribed with random hexamers. Via MiXCR, TCRdb re-called the immunoSEQ multiplex PCR reads, giving one row per CDR3 protein. The sample includes a few hundred thousand distinct CDR3 sequences, around 95% of them seen just once. Input material: CD4+ T cells from PBMCs. These receptors came from a human donor with multiple sclerosis.

V and J are TRBV29-1 and TRBJ1-2; D uncertain. The CDR3 sequence is 13 residues long. Trimming removed 0 bases from V and 7 bases from J, with 12 bases in between. The germline CDR1 and CDR2 sequences are SQVTM and ANQGSEA. CDR3 protein: CSVEEGGFGGYTF. For the CDR3, the DNA is TGCAGCGTTGAAGAAGGAGGGTTTGGTGGCTACACCTTC. The variable domain in full, completed from reference TRBV29-1 and TRBJ1-2, reads SAVISQKPSRDICQRGTSLTIQCQVDSQVTMMFWYRQQPGQSLTLIATANQGSEATYESGFVIDKFPISRPNLTFSTLTVSNMSPEDSSIYLCSVEEGGFGGYTFGSGTRLTVV.

This chain connects TRBV20-1 to TRBJ1-4, with 7 bases aligning to TRBD1. CDR3 size: 15 residues. The germline CDR1 and CDR2 sequences are DFQATT and SNEGSKA (reference sequence). After removal of 4 bases from V and 3 bases from J, the junction contained 8 bases not matched to a gene. CDR3 coding DNA: TGCAGTGCTACTTCGACAGGGAGAGCTAATGAAAAACTGTTTTTT. Translating gives CSATSTGRANEKLFF.

The rearrangement links TRBV12-3 or TRBV12-4 to TRBJ2-3; a weak D match, TRBD1 (6 bases). The CDR3 is 13 amino acids. Trimming took off 8 bases at V and 2 bases at J, with 11 bases between the two ends. This CDR3 is CASQGQLTDTQYF. The CDR3 region has the DNA TGTGCCAGCCAGGGACAACTCACAGATACGCAGTATTTT.

The V and J genes are TRBV20-1 and TRBJ2-3; TRBD2 aligns across 9 bases. Per the germline V gene, CDR1 is DFQATT and CDR2 is SNEGSKA (reference sequence). With 0 bases clipped from V and 4 bases from J, the junction kept 8 bases outside the gene matches. CDR3 length: 16 residues. Here the CDR3 DNA reads TGCAGTGCTAGAGATCTCGCTAGCGGGGTTGCAGATACGCAGTATTTT. Protein sequence: CSARDLASGVADTQYF.

This chain joins TRBV6-6 and TRBJ2-1; weak D call: TRBD2 (5 bases). The CDR3 spans 13 residues. Germline CDR1 MNHNY, CDR2 SVGAGI (reference sequence). Trimming removed 5 bases from V and 10 bases from J, with 15 bases in between. The CDR3 region is CASSGGPSSEQFF. As DNA, the CDR3 is TGTGCCAGCAGTGGAGGACCGTCTAGCGAGCAGTTCTTC.

As DNA, the CDR3 is TGTGCCAGCAGCTCCTACCGGGGAAGCTCCTACGAGCAGTACTTC. It is translated as CASSSYRGSSYEQYF. V gene TRBV11-2 combines with J gene TRBJ2-7, with a tentative D call TRBD2 (5 bases). Germline V gene sequence: CDR1 SGHAT, CDR2 FQNNGV. Trimming took 4 bases from V and 0 from J, leaving 13 bases between them. The length of the CDR3 is 15 residues.

The chain uses TRBV5-1 and TRBJ1-6; D is perhaps TRBD1 (5 bases). CDR3 size: 17 residues. With 3 bases removed from V and 7 bases from J, the gap between germline ends came to 20 bases. From germline, CDR1 is SGHRS and CDR2 YFSETQ. The CDR3 region is CASSSKFSETGNSPLHF. The CDR3 nucleotides are TGCGCCAGCAGCTCGAAATTCAGCGAAACAGGAAATTCACCCCTCCACTTT.

The chain has TRBV13 and TRBJ1-1; 7 bases are shared with TRBD1. CDR3 length equals 16 residues. CDR1 is PRHDT and CDR2 is FYEKMQ in the germline V gene (reference sequence). The V gene end was trimmed by 0 bases and the J gene end by 0 bases; junction bases not matched to a gene: 4. The CDR3 DNA reads as TGTGCCAGCAGCTTAGGGGGACAGATCATGAACACTGAAGCTTTCTTT. It encodes CASSLGGQIMNTEAFF.

This clonotype was detected only once. This rearrangement joins TRBV30 to TRBJ2-2, with D maybe TRBD1 (7 bases). CDR1 is GTSNPN, CDR2 SVGIG, per germline (reference sequence). Trimming removed 5 bases from V and 6 bases from J, with 13 bases in between. The CDR3 loop spans 13 amino acids. The CDR3 DNA is TGTGCCTGGGTCAGGGGGGCCCCCGGGGAGCTGTTTTTT. Amino acid sequence: CAWVRGAPGELFF.